The entry that follows covers one T cell receptor beta chain sequence. Its antigen is not identified. This sample is drawn from a study of graft-versus-host responses after intestinal transplantation. Study in general: Following induction with anti-thymocyte globulin, all recipients were given tacrolimus and steroids for about 3 years.

Study-level points and caveats: There was an association between peak levels of circulating GvH clones and early post-transplant HvG declines. Those patients showing graft-donor T cell macrochimerism displayed high graft-versus-host to host-versus-graft clonal ratios in allografts. Recipient marrow showed GvH clones, some seen first in ileum or blood.

The data were produced by immunoSEQ multiplex PCR, yet TCRdb's version contains in-frame clones alone and is incomplete. The data contain around 50,000 clones, approximately 88% of them singletons. The CDR3 covers 14 residues. V shed 3 bases, J shed 3 bases, and the junction held 5 bases outside the gene matches. Germline CDR1 is MDHEN and CDR2 is SYDVKM. Specimen: unstimulated CD4+ T cells sorted from spleen or lymph node cells, collected before transplant. V gene TRBV28 combines with J gene TRBJ2-7, with 7 nucleotides matching TRBD1. The source of this sequence is a human donor who was the organ donor for an intestinal transplant. Here the CDR3 reads CASSFSQGDYEQYF. For the CDR3, the DNA is TGTGCCAGCAGTTTTTCCCAGGGGGACTACGAGCAGTACTTC.